The 19 T cell receptor beta chains in this list originate from one sample, sequenced in a study of shared clonotypes between healthy human individuals. The assay was immunoSEQ multiplex PCR, and TCRdb's table has in-frame clones only and misses some. Counted here are millions of clones, more than 80% occurring once; the ten biggest clones make up about 0.13%. Material for sequencing was naive CD4+ T cells sorted from blood. Subset in this sample: CD45RA+ positively selected. The origin of the receptors is a young man in good health.

Concerning this clone: The sample holds other DNA sequences that translate to the same CDR3. V and J are TRBV30 and TRBJ2-5; D uncertain. CDR1 and CDR2 (germline): GTSNPN, SVGIG (reference sequence). Trimming removed 1 base at V and 4 bases at J, with 4 bases between. This CDR3 comprises 11 residues. The CDR3 DNA sequence: TGTGCCTGGAGTGCAGGAGAGACCCAGTACTTC. Translating it yields CAWSAGETQYF. Variable domain in full (rest from reference TRBV30 and TRBJ2-5): SQTIHQWPATLVQPVGSPLSLECTVEGTSNPNLYWYRQAAGRGLQLLFYSVGIGQISSEVPQNLSASRPQDRQFILSSKKLLLSDSGFYLCAWSAGETQYFGPGTRLLVL.

This chain uses TRBV2 with TRBJ1-5; the D gene is possibly TRBD1 (5 bases). Trimming shortened V by 6 bases and J by 7 bases, and 13 bases separated the two germline ends. This CDR3 is 13 amino acids long. The germline V gene encodes CDR1 SNHLY and CDR2 FYNNEI. CDR3 sequence reads: CASRGRERQPQHF. CDR3 sequence (DNA): TGTGCCAGCAGGGGCAGGGAGAGGCAGCCCCAGCATTTT.

This clone was detected once. CDR3 nucleotides: TGTGCCAGCAGTGGACTAGCGGGAGGGCGGGGGGAGCAGTTCTTC. It encodes CASSGLAGGRGEQFF. V and J are TRBV6-5 and TRBJ2-1; 15 bases fit TRBD2. The germline V gene has CDR1 MNHEY and CDR2 SVGAGI. This CDR3 comprises 15 residues. The V and J ends lost 5 bases and 10 bases, in that order; junction bases with no gene match: 6.

This sequence joins TRBV5-1 and TRBJ2-2; D tentatively reads TRBD1 or TRBD2 (5 bases each). Germline V gene data show CDR1 as SGHRS and CDR2 as YFSETQ. V was pared by 0 bases and J by 4 bases, with 7 bases between. The CDR3 runs to 14 residues. CDR3 sequence: CASSLGGATGELFF. The CDR3 coding sequence is TGCGCCAGCAGCTTGGGAGGGGCCACCGGGGAGCTGTTTTTT.

The genes are TRBV9 and TRBJ1-6; tentative D call: TRBD1 (6 bases). V shed 0 bases and J shed 10 bases, with 14 bases lying between them. Germline V lookup: CDR1 SGDLS, CDR2 YYNGEE. This CDR3 is 15 amino acids long. The CDR3 DNA sequence: TGTGCCAGCAGCGTAGCGGGCGGGGGGCAATCACCCCTCCACTTT. Protein product: CASSVAGGGQSPLHF.

This clone was seen once. This chain joins TRBV5-4 and TRBJ2-7; D is undetermined. Germline values: CDR1 SGHNT, CDR2 YYREEE (reference sequence). Trimming left V 5 bases short and J 1 base short, with 10 bases between. CDR3 length equals 13 residues. The CDR3 DNA sequence: TGTGCCAGCAGACAAGACCCGTCCTACGAGCAGTACTTC. Protein: CASRQDPSYEQYF.

The V gene is TRBV6-1, the J gene TRBJ2-7; D not certain. Between the trimmed V and J ends, which lost 0 bases and 13 bases, there was a span of 22 bases. Germline CDR1 and CDR2: MNHNS and SASEGT. This CDR3 has 15 residues. The CDR3 spells CASSEALLGASEYYF. CDR3 DNA sequence: TGTGCCAGCAGTGAAGCGCTTCTGGGCGCTTCGGAGTACTACTTC.

V usage is TRBV6-5 and J usage is TRBJ1-3; the D gene is possibly TRBD1 (5 bases). The CDR3 has 16 amino acids. Germline values: CDR1 MNHEY, CDR2 SVGAGI. With 0 bases removed from V and 1 base from J, the gap between germline ends came to 10 bases. This CDR3 reads CASSYSLRGSGNTIYF. In DNA, the CDR3 is TGTGCCAGCAGTTACTCGCTAAGGGGATCTGGAAACACCATATATTTT.

The rearrangement uses TRBV30 and TRBJ2-7; D gene ambiguous. The CDR3 spans 14 residues. Trimming took 0 bases from V and 2 from J, leaving 11 bases between them. CDR1 and CDR2 from the germline V gene are GTSNPN and SVGIG (reference sequence). The CDR3 DNA reads as TGTGCCTGGAGTGTCCGTCTCGGACCCTACGAGCAGTACTTC. It encodes CAWSVRLGPYEQYF.

The J gene is TRBJ2-5, the V gene TRBV19; tentative D call: TRBD2 (5 bases). This CDR3 is 16 amino acids long. CDR1 and CDR2 (germline): LNHDA, SQIVND (reference sequence). V lost 7 bases and J 3 bases, leaving 21 bases between the germline ends. The CDR3 nucleotides are TGTGCCAGTACTACGGCAGAGCGGCACGGAGAAGAGACCCAGTACTTC. Translated: CASTTAERHGEETQYF.

The rearrangement uses TRBV7-2 and TRBJ2-7, with TRBD2 identical over 11 bases. The CDR3 covers 15 residues. V shed 5 bases and J 3 bases; nucleotides not matched to a gene: 6. Germline-derived CDR1 and CDR2 are SGHTA and FQGNSA. DNA for the CDR3: TGTGCCAGCAGCATCGGGACTAGCGGATACTACGAGCAGTACTTC. Protein product: CASSIGTSGYYEQYF.

The J gene is TRBJ1-4, the V gene TRBV4-1; 7 bases match TRBD1. Unmatched junction bases numbered 5, after V lost 0 bases and J lost 4 bases. The germline V gene has CDR1 MGHRA and CDR2 YSYEKL. There are 16 residues in the CDR3. The CDR3 loop reads CASSQEGTAVNEKLFF. In nucleotides, the CDR3 is TGCGCCAGCAGCCAAGAAGGGACAGCCGTTAATGAAAAACTGTTTTTT.

The sample holds one count of this clone. J is TRBJ2-1 and V is TRBV19, with TRBD2 matching 8 bases. This CDR3 has 16 amino acids. In germline, CDR1 is LNHDA, CDR2 SQIVND (reference sequence). The V segment lost 3 bases and the J segment 3 bases; nucleotides outside the gene matches: 7. CDR3 residues: CASSMSAGGGYNEQFF. CDR3 in DNA: TGTGCCAGTAGTATGTCGGCGGGAGGAGGCTACAATGAGCAGTTCTTC. Full variable domain (missing parts from reference TRBV19 and TRBJ2-1): DGGITQSPKYLFRKEGQNVTLSCEQNLNHDAMYWYRQDPGQGLRLIYYSQIVNDFQKGDIAEGYSVSREKKESFPLTVTSAQKNPTAFYLCASSMSAGGGYNEQFFGPGTRLTVL.

With respect to this clone: A junction boundary mismatches the germline segment, possibly from a read error. The chain joins TRBV14 to TRBJ1-1, with a weak D call TRBD1 (6 bases). Looked up from germline, CDR1 is SGHDN and CDR2 is FVKESK. The CDR3 loop spans 16 amino acids. The DNA of the CDR3 is TGTGCCAGCAGCCAAGATCGAGGATTGGGGGACACGGAAGCTTTCTTT. Protein product: CASSQDRGLGDTEAFF.

The V and J genes are TRBV7-3 and TRBJ1-1, with TRBD1 matching over 7 bases. Germline values: CDR1 SGHTA, CDR2 FQGTGA. The CDR3 sequence is 14 residues long. Trimming at V came to 2 bases and at J to 9 bases, leaving 9 bases not matched to a gene. As DNA, the CDR3 is TGTGCCAGCAGCTTAGGGGACAGATACGAAAAAGCTTTCTTT. Its protein is CASSLGDRYEKAFF.

This clone came up once. Other nucleotide sequences from this sample produce the same CDR3. V usage is TRBV5-6 and J usage is TRBJ1-2; D is perhaps TRBD1 (5 bases). Germline-derived CDR1 and CDR2 are SGHDT and YYEEEE. V was cut by 0 bases and J by 3 bases, with 9 bases left in between. This CDR3 has 14 amino acids. This chain's CDR3 is CASSLGQGHYGYTF. The CDR3 region has the DNA TGTGCCAGCAGCTTGGGGCAGGGCCACTATGGCTACACCTTC. Full variable domain (missing parts from reference TRBV5-6 and TRBJ1-2): DAGVTQSPTHLIKTRGQQVTLRCSPKSGHDTVSWYQQALGQGPQFIFQYYEEEERQRGNFPDRFSGHQFPNYSSELNVNALLLGDSALYLCASSLGQGHYGYTFGSGTRLTVV.

The chain uses TRBV18 and TRBJ1-2; D might be TRBD1 (5 bases). Trimming shortened V by 8 bases and J by 2 bases, and 12 bases separated the two germline ends. The CDR3 contains 13 residues. Germline CDR1 is KGHSH and CDR2 is LQKENI. The chain's CDR3 is CASRAGNNYGYTF. In DNA, the CDR3 is TGTGCCAGCCGGGCAGGGAACAACTATGGCTACACCTTC. Full variable domain (outside the CDR3, taken from reference TRBV18 and TRBJ1-2): NAGVMQNPRHLVRRRGQEARLRCSPMKGHSHVYWYRQLPEEGLKFMVYLQKENIIDESGMPKERFSAEFPKEGPSILRIQQVVRGDSAAYFCASRAGNNYGYTFGSGTRLTVV.

This chain joins TRBV29-1 and TRBJ2-3, with D possibly being TRBD2 (6 bases). The V gene lost 6 bases and the J gene lost 5 bases, with 15 bases spanning the gap. CDR1 is SQVTM, CDR2 ANQGSEA, per germline. CDR3 length equals 13 residues. The CDR3 nucleotides read TGCAGCGTGGCAGTGGGACTGGGAGATACGCAGTATTTT. It translates to CSVAVGLGDTQYF.

This sequence joins TRBV30 and TRBJ2-5, with 7 bases matching TRBD2. The J call may be faulty, since TRBJ2-7 better matches the DNA end. CDR1 and CDR2 (germline): GTSNPN, SVGIG (reference sequence). This CDR3 has 14 amino acids. CDR3 protein: CAWSHGGKDYEQYF. For the CDR3, the DNA is TGTGCCTGGAGCCACGGGGGGAAAGACTACGAGCAGTACTTC.